The T cell receptor beta chain described here comes from a study of molecular identifiers for immune sequencing clone quantification. Points from the study as a whole: Jurkat TCR RNA spiked in from one cell (amid over 850,000 naive cells) was reportedly detectable.

Preparation of the bulk TCR libraries relied on previously described methods and listed TCR primers. TCRdb reprocessed the PCR reads via MiXCR and lists one record per CDR3 protein. The table includes hundreds of thousands of distinct CDR3 sequences, approximately 20% detected once. This CDR3 comprises 13 residues. V was pared by 0 bases and J by 3 bases, with 6 bases between. Germline V gene sequence: CDR1 MNHEY, CDR2 SVGEGT. This clonotype was detected ten times or more. The target antigen is unknown. Using 10%, 30% or 50% RNA, naive CD8 libraries were derived from approximately 20,000 to 980,000 sorted cells.

Sequenced sample: naive CD8+ T cells from blood, with Jurkat cell RNA spiked in. The subset here: FACS-sorted CD8+CD4-CCR7+CD45RA+ naive T cells. The chain joins TRBV6-2 or TRBV6-3 to TRBJ2-7; a weak D match, TRBD2 (6 bases). This clonotype was sampled from a human donor in good health. Some libraries in this study had Jurkat cell RNA spiked in. The CDR3 sequence is CASSYSTSYEQYF. The CDR3 DNA reads as TGTGCCAGCAGTTACTCGACTAGCTACGAGCAGTACTTC.